These T cell receptor beta chains were read from a single sample in a study of shared clonotypes between healthy human individuals. Libraries were prepared by immunoSEQ multiplex PCR; TCRdb keeps only in-frame clonotypes and omits some of them. This table holds about 980,000 clones, about 80% found once. The sample comprised memory CD4+ T cells sorted from blood. These receptors all stem from a young man in good health. Both conserved end residues are part of each CDR3. D genes are given only for firm matches. Clone size is shown for a subset of rows, as once, few, many or a class of expanded clone.

CDR3	DNA	size	D	V	J
CASSIQMGGSETQYF	TGTGCCAGCAGCATACAAATGGGGGGGAGCGAGACCCAGTACTTC	.	TRBD2	TRBV5-8	TRBJ2-5
CASSQGVEKLFF	TGCGCCAGCAGCCAAGGGGTTGAAAAACTGTTTTTT	.	.	TRBV4-1	TRBJ1-4
CAISASGQGGGLFF	TGTGCCATCAGTGCGAGCGGACAGGGAGGAGGTCTGTTTTTT	.	TRBD1	TRBV10-3	TRBJ1-4
CASSLKREWSNEQFF	TGCGCCAGCAGCCTAAAGCGGGAGTGGTCCAATGAGCAGTTCTTC	.	TRBD2	TRBV4-1	TRBJ2-1
CASSQDRDTAFYGYTF	TGCGCCAGCAGCCAAGATAGGGACACCGCTTTTTATGGCTACACCTTC	.	.	TRBV4-3	TRBJ1-2
CASSLWLRGRTDTQYF	TGTGCCAGCAGCTTGTGGCTGCGGGGTCGCACAGATACGCAGTATTTT	few	.	TRBV5-4	TRBJ2-3
CASSTGQGEQYF	TGTGCCAGCTCAACGGGACAGGGAGAGCAGTACTTC	.	TRBD1	TRBV18	TRBJ2-7
CASSQYGAGQTNEKLFF	TGTGCCAGCAGCCAATACGGAGCAGGACAGACTAATGAAAAACTGTTTTTT	.	.	TRBV14	TRBJ1-4
CASSGGRLSNQPQHF	TGTGCCAGTTCCGGGGGGCGGTTAAGCAATCAGCCCCAGCATTTT	once	.	TRBV19	TRBJ1-5
CASSDTSGGRPYEQYF	TGTGCCAGCAGCGACACTAGCGGAGGGCGGCCCTACGAGCAGTACTTC	once	TRBD2	TRBV7-9	TRBJ2-7
CSVEDRGRVSYEQYF	TGCAGCGTTGAAGATCGAGGGAGGGTTTCCTACGAGCAGTACTTC	.	TRBD2	TRBV29-1	TRBJ2-7
CASRESGGNYEQYF	TGTGCCAGCAGAGAATCAGGGGGGAACTACGAGCAGTACTTC	once	.	TRBV28	TRBJ2-7
CASSPPAGGLFYGYTF	TGTGCCAGCTCACCACCTGCAGGGGGCCTTTTCTATGGCTACACCTTC	.	TRBD1	TRBV18	TRBJ1-2
CASSTYFGGATDTQYF	TGTGCCAGCAGTACATATTTCGGGGGGGCCACAGATACGCAGTATTTT	.	TRBD2	TRBV7-6	TRBJ2-3
CASRAGQGPNYGYTF	TGTGCCAGCAGGGCGGGACAGGGCCCTAACTATGGCTACACCTTC	.	TRBD1	TRBV7-9	TRBJ1-2
CASSYSGTGVYNEQFF	TGTGCCAGCAGTTACTCGGGGACAGGGGTTTACAATGAGCAGTTCTTC	.	TRBD1	TRBV6-5	TRBJ2-1
CASSVEPANTEAFF	TGTGCCAGCAGCGTAGAGCCAGCCAACACTGAAGCTTTCTTT	.	.	TRBV9	TRBJ1-1
CASSLLAGRDTQYF	TGTGCCAGCAGCTTGTTAGCGGGGAGAGATACGCAGTATTTT	.	TRBD2	TRBV5-4	TRBJ2-3
CASSVEQVSTDTQYF	TGTGCCAGCAGCGTAGAACAGGTCAGCACAGATACGCAGTATTTT	.	.	TRBV9	TRBJ2-3
CASSEEVYEQYF	TGTGCCAGCAGCGAGGAGGTCTACGAGCAGTACTTC	.	.	TRBV6-6	TRBJ2-7
CASSSGGVPDTQYF	TGTGCCAGTAGTTCGGGGGGGGTCCCAGATACGCAGTATTTT	.	TRBD2	TRBV19	TRBJ2-3
CASSIPSAPGGELFF	TGTGCCAGTAGTATCCCATCCGCCCCCGGAGGGGAGCTGTTTTTT	.	.	TRBV19	TRBJ2-2
CASSVAPGKTGEQYF	TGTGCCAGCAGCGTAGCTCCAGGGAAAACTGGCGAGCAGTACTTC	.	.	TRBV9	TRBJ2-7
CASSSGTAPGNTIYF	TGTGCCAGCAGCAGTGGGACAGCTCCTGGAAACACCATATATTTT	.	TRBD1	TRBV5-6	TRBJ1-3
CASSHGGLNQPQHF	TGTGCTAGTTCCCATGGGGGCCTAAATCAGCCCCAGCATTTT	.	.	TRBV12-5	TRBJ1-5
CASSIGLAYDEQYF	TGTGCCAGCAGCATAGGACTAGCTTACGACGAGCAGTACTTC	few	TRBD2	TRBV6-5	TRBJ2-7
CASSVDWTGHANTGELFF	TGTGCCAGCAGCGTAGACTGGACAGGGCATGCGAACACCGGGGAGCTGTTTTTT	.	TRBD1	TRBV9	TRBJ2-2
CAWRGGLGLYNEQFF	TGTGCCTGGAGGGGGGGACTAGGTCTCTACAATGAGCAGTTCTTC	.	TRBD2	TRBV30	TRBJ2-1
CASSVGRLTYNEQFF	TGTGCCAGCAGCGTAGGTAGGCTAACCTACAATGAGCAGTTCTTC	.	.	TRBV9	TRBJ2-1
CASSLWLATGELFF	TGTGCCAGCAGCTTATGGCTAGCTACCGGGGAGCTGTTTTTT	.	.	TRBV7-2	TRBJ2-2
CASSSLAGTSYEQYF	TGTGCCAGCAGTAGTTTAGCGGGGACCTCCTACGAGCAGTACTTC	.	TRBD2	TRBV28	TRBJ2-7
CASSSRVGSAGANVLTF	TGTGCCAGCAGTTCGAGGGTTGGCTCGGCTGGGGCCAACGTCCTGACTTTC	.	.	TRBV2	TRBJ2-6
CASSRRVFDTEAFF	TGTGCCAGCAGCCGACGGGTTTTTGACACTGAAGCTTTCTTT	few	.	TRBV6-5	TRBJ1-1
CASSPDSNYGYTF	TGTGCCAGCAGTCCGGACAGTAACTATGGCTACACCTTC	.	.	TRBV11-1	TRBJ1-2
CASSDFSTGVVETQYF	TGTGCCAGCAGTGACTTCTCGACAGGGGTGGTGGAGACCCAGTACTTC	.	TRBD1	TRBV25-1	TRBJ2-5
CASSPRGSGGEEQFF	TGTGCCAGCAGCCCTCGGGGTAGCGGGGGTGAGGAGCAGTTCTTC	.	TRBD2	TRBV7-9	TRBJ2-1
CASRGGAGNEQFF	TGTGCCAGCAGGGGGGGCGCGGGCAATGAGCAGTTCTTC	few	.	TRBV2	TRBJ2-1